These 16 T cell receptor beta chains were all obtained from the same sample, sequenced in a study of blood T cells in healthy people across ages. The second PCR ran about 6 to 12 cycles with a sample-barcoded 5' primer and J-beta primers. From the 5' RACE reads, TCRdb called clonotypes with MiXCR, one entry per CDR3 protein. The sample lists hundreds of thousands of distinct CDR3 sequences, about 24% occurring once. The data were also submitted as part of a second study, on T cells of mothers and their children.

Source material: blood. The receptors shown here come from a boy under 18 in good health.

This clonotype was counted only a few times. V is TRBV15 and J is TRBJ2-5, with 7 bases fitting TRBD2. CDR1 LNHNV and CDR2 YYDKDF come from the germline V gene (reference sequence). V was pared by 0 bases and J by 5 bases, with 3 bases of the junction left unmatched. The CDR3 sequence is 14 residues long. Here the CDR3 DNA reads TGTGCCACCAGCAGAGATGGGGGAGGGGAGACCCAGTACTTC. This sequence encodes CATSRDGGGETQYF.

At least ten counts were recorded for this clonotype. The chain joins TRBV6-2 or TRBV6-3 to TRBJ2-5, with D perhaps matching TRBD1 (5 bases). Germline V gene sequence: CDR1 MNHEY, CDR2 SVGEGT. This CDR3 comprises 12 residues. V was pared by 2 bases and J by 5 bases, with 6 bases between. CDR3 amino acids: CASSYNRETQYF. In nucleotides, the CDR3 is TGTGCCAGCAGTTACAACAGGGAGACCCAGTACTTC.

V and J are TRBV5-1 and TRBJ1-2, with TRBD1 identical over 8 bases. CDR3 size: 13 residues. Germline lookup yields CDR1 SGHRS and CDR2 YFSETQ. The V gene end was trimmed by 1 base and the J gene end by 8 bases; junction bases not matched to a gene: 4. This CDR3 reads CASSLSGGNGYTF. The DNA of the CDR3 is TGCGCCAGCAGCTTGTCAGGGGGCAACGGCTACACCTTC.

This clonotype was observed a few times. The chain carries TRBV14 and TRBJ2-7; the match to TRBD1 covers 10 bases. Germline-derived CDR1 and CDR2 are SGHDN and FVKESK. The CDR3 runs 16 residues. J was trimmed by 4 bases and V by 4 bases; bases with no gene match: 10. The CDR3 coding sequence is TGTGCCAGCAGCCCCACGCCGGGACAGGGGAGGTACGAGCAGTACTTC. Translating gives CASSPTPGQGRYEQYF.

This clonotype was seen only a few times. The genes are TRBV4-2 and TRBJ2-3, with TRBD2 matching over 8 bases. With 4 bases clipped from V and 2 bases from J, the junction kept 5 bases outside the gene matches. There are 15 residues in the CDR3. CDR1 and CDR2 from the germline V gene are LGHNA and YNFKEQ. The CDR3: CASSRNSGDTDTQYF. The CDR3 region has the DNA TGTGCCAGCAGCCGAAATAGCGGGGACACAGATACGCAGTATTTT.

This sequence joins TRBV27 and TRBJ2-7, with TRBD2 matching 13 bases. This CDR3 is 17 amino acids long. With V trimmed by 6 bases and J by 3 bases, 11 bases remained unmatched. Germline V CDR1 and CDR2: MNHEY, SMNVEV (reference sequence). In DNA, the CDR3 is TGTGCCAGCAGCCAACTAGCGGGGGGGCTGTTCTTCTACGAGCAGTACTTC. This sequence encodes CASSQLAGGLFFYEQYF.

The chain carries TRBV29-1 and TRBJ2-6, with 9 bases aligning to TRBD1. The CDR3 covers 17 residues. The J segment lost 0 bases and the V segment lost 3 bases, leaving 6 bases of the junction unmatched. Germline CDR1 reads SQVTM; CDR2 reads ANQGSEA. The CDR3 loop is CSVETGGSHSGANVLTF. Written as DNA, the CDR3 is TGCAGCGTTGAGACAGGGGGGTCTCACTCTGGGGCCAACGTCCTGACTTTC.

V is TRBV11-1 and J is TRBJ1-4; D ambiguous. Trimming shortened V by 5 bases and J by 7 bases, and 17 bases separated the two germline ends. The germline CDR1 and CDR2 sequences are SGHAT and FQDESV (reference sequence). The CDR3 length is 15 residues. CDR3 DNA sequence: TGTGCCAGCAGCCTAGGAGCAAGTCGGGGTGAAAAACTGTTTTTT. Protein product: CASSLGASRGEKLFF.

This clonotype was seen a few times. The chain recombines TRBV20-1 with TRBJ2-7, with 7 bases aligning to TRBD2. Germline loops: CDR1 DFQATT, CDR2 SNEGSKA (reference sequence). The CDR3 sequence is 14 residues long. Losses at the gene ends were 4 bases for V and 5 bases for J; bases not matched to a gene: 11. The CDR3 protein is CSATTGTIIDEQYF. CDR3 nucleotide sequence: TGCAGTGCTACCACCGGGACTATCATCGACGAGCAGTACTTC.

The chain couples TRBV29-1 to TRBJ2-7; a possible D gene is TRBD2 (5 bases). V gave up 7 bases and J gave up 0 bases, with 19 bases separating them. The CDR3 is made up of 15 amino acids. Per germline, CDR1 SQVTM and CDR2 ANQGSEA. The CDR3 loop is CSALYEGSYSYEQYF. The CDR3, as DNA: TGCAGCGCCTTGTATGAGGGATCATACTCCTACGAGCAGTACTTC.

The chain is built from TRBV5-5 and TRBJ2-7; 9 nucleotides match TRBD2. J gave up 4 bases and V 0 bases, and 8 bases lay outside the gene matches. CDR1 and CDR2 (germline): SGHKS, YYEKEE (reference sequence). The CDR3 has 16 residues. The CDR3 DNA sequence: TGTGCCAGCAGCTTGGAACGTCTAGCGGGACATTACGAGCAGTACTTC. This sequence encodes CASSLERLAGHYEQYF.

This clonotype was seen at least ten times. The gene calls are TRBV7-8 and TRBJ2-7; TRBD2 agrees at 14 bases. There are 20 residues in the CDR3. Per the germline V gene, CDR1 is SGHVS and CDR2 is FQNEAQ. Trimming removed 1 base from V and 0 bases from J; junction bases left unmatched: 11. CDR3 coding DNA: TGTGCCAGCAGCTTAGAGATCCGGGGACTAGCGGGGGCGAGCTCCTACGAGCAGTACTTC. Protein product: CASSLEIRGLAGASSYEQYF.

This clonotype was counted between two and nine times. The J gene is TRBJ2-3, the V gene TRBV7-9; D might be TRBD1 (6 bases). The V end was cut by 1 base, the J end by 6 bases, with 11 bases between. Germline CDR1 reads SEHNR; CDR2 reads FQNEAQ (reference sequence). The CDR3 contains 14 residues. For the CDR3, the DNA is TGTGCCAGCAGCTTAGTCAGGGGTGGCGATACGCAGTATTTT. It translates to CASSLVRGGDTQYF.

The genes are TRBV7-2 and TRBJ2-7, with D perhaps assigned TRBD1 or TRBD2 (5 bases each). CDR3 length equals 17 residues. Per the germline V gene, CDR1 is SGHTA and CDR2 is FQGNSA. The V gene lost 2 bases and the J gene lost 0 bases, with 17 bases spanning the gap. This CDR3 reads CASSLNTRDGFSYEQYF. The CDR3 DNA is TGTGCCAGCAGCTTAAACACCCGGGACGGTTTCTCCTACGAGCAGTACTTC.

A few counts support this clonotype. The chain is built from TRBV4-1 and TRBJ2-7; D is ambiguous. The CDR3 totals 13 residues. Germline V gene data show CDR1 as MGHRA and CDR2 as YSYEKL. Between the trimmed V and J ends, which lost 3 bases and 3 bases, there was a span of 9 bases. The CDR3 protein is CASSHDVGYEQYF. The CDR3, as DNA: TGCGCCAGCAGCCACGATGTGGGCTACGAGCAGTACTTC.

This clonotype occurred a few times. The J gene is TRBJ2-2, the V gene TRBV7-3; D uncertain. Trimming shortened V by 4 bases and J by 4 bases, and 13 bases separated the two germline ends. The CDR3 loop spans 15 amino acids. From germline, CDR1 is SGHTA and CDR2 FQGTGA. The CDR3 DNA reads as TGTGCCAGCAGCTCCGGTCCTAGGACCACCGGGGAGCTGTTTTTT. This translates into CASSSGPRTTGELFF.